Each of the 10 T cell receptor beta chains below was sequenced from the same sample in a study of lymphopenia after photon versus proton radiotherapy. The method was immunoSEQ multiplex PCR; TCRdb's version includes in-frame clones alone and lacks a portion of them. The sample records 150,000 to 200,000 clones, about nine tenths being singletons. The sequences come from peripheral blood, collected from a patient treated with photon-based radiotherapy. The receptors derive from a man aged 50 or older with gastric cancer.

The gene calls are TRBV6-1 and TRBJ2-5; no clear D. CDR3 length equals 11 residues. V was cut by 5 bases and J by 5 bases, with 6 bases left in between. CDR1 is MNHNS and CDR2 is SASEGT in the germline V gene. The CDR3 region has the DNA TGTGCCAGCAGTCGGGTGGAGACCCAGTACTTC. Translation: CASSRVETQYF.

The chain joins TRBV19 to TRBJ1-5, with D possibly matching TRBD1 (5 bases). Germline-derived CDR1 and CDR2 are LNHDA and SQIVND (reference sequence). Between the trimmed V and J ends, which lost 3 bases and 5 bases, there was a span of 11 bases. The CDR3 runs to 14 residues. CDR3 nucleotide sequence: TGTGCCAGTAGTATTCGGGGGTTGGATCAGCCCCAGCATTTT. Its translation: CASSIRGLDQPQHF.

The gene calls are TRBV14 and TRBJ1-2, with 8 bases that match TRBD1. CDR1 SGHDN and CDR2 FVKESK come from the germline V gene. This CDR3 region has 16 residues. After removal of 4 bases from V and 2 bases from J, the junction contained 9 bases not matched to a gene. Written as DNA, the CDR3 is TGTGCCAGCAGCCCCACGGGACAGGCGCCGAACTATGGCTACACCTTC. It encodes CASSPTGQAPNYGYTF.

CDR3 DNA sequence: TGCAGCGTTGGAGGGACTAGCGGGGTATCTTACGAGCAGTACTTC. Amino acid sequence: CSVGGTSGVSYEQYF. The chain combines TRBV29-1 with TRBJ2-7, with 13 bases that match TRBD2. The germline V gene has CDR1 SQVTM and CDR2 ANQGSEA. There are 15 residues in the CDR3. V lost 4 bases to trimming and J lost 4 bases; unmatched junction nucleotides: 7.

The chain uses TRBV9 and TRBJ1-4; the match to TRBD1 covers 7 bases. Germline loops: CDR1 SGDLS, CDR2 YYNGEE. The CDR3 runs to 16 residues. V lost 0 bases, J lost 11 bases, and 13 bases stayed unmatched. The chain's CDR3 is CASSVDQGGSQSKLFF. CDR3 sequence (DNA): TGTGCCAGCAGCGTAGACCAGGGGGGGTCTCAGAGCAAACTGTTTTTT.

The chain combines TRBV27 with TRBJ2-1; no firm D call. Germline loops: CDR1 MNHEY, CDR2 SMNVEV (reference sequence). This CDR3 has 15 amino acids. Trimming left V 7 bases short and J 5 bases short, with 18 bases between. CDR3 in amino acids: CASNSLVSLDNEQFF. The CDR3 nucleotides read TGTGCCAGCAACTCATTAGTAAGTCTCGACAATGAGCAGTTCTTC.

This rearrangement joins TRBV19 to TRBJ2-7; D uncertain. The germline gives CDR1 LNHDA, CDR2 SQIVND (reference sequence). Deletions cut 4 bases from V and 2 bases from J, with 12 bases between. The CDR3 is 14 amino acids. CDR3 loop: CASSTSAGAYEQYF. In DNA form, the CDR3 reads TGTGCCAGTAGTACCTCCGCCGGAGCCTACGAGCAGTACTTC.

The CDR3 reads CASSETRSGSTQYF. The CDR3, as DNA: TGTGCCAGCAGTGAGACGCGGAGCGGGAGTACGCAGTATTTT. The V and J genes are TRBV7-2 and TRBJ2-3; 8 bases align to TRBD2. Per germline, CDR1 SGHTA and CDR2 FQGNSA. After removal of 6 bases from V and 8 bases from J, the junction contained 10 bases not matched to a gene. This CDR3 contains 14 residues.

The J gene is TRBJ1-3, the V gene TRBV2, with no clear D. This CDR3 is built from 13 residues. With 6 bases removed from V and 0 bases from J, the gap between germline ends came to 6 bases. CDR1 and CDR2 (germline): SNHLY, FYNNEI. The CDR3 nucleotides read TGTGCCAGCAGGATAAACTCTGGAAACACCATATATTTT. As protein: CASRINSGNTIYF. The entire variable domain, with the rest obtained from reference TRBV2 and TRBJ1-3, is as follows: EPEVTQTPSHQVTQMGQEVILRCVPISNHLYFYWYRQILGQKVEFLVSFYNNEISEKSEIFDDQFSVERPDGSNFTLKIRSTKLEDSAMYFCASRINSGNTIYFGEGSWLTVV.

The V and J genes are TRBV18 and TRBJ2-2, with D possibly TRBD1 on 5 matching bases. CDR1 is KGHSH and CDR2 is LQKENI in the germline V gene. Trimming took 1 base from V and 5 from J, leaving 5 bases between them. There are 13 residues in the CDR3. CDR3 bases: TGTGCCAGCTCACCACAGGGGACCGGGGAGCTGTTTTTT. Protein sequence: CASSPQGTGELFF.